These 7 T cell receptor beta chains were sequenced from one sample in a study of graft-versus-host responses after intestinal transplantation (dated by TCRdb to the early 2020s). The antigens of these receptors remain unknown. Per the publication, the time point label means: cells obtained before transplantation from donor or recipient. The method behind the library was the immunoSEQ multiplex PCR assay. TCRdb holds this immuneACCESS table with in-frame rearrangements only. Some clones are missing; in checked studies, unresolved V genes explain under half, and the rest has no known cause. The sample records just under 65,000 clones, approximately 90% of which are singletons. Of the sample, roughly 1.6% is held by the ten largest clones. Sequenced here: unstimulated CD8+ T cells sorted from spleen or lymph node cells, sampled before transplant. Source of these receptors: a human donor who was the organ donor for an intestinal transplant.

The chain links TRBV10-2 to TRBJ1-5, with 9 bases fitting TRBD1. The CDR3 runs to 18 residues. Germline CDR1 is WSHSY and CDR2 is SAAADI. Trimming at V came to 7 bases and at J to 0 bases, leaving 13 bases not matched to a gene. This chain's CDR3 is CASNQEGTGMDSNQPQHF. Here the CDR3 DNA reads TGCGCCAGCAACCAAGAAGGGACAGGGATGGATAGCAATCAGCCCCAGCATTTT.

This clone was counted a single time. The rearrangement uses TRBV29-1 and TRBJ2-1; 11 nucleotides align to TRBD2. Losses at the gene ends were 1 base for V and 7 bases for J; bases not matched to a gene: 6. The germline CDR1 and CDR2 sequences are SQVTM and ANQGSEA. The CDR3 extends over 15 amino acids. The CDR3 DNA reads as TGCAGCGTTGAAGGGGATGGGACTAGCGGTAATGAGCAGTTCTTC. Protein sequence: CSVEGDGTSGNEQFF.

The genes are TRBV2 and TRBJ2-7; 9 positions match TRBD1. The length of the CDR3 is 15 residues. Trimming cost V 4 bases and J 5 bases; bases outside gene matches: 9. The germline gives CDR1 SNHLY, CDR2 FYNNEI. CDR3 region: CASSGTGTGYHEQYF. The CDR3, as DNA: TGTGCCAGCAGTGGAACCGGGACAGGGTACCACGAGCAGTACTTC.

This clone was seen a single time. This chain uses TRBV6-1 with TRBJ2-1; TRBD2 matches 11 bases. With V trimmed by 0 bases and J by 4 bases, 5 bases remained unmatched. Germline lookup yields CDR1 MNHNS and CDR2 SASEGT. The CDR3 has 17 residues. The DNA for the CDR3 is TGTGCCAGCAGTGAAGCCCCGGGACTAGCGGCGTACAATGAGCAGTTCTTC. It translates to CASSEAPGLAAYNEQFF.

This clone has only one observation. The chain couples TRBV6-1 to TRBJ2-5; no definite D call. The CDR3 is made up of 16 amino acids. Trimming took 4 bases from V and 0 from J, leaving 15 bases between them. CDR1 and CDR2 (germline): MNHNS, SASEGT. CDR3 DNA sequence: TGTGCCAGCAGTGGAGTGCCGCAAAGCGACCAAGAGACCCAGTACTTC. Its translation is CASSGVPQSDQETQYF.

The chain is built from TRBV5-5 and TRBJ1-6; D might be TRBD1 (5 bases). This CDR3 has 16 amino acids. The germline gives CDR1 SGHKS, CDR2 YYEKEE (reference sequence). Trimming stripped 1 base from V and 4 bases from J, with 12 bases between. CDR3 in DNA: TGTGCCAGCAGCTTGAAGGGACTGGCTTATAATTCACCCCTCCACTTT. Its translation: CASSLKGLAYNSPLHF.

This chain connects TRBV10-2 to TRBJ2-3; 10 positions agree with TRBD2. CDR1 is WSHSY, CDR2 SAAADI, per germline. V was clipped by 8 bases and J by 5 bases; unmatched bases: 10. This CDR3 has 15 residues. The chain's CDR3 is CASGSSGRRLDTQYF. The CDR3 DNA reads TGCGCCAGCGGAAGTAGCGGGAGGAGGTTAGATACGCAGTATTTT.